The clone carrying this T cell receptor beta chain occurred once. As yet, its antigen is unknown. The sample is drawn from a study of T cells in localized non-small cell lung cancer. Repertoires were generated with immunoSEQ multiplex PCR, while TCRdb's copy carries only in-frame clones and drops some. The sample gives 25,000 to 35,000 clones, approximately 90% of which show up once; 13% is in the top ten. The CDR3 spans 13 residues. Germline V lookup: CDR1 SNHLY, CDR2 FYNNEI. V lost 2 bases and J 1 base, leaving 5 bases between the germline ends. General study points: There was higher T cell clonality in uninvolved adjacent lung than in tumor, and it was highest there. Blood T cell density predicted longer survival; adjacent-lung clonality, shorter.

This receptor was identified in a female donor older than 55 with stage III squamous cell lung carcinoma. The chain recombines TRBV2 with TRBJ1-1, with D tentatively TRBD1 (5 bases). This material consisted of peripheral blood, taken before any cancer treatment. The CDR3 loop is CASSERGNTEAFF. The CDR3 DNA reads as TGTGCCAGCAGTGAAAGGGGGAACACTGAAGCTTTCTTT. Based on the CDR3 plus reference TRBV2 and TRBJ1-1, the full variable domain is EPEVTQTPSHQVTQMGQEVILRCVPISNHLYFYWYRQILGQKVEFLVSFYNNEISEKSEIFDDQFSVERPDGSNFTLKIRSTKLEDSAMYFCASSERGNTEAFFGQGTRLTVV.